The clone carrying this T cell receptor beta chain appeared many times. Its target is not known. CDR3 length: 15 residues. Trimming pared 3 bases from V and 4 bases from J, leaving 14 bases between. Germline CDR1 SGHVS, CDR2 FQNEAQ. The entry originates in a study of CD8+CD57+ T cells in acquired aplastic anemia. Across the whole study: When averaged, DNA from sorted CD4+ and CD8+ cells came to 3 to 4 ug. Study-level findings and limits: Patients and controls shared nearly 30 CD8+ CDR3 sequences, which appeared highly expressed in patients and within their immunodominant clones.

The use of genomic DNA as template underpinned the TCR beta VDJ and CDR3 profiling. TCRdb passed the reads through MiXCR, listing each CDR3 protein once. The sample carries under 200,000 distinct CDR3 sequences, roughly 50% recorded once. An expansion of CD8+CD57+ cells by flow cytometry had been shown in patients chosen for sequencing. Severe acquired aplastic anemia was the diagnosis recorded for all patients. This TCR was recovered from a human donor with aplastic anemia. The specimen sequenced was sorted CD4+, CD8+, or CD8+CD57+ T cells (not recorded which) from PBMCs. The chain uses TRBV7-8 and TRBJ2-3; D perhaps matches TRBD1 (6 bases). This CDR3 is CASSFQGSPADTQYF. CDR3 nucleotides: TGTGCCAGCAGCTTCCAGGGGAGCCCTGCAGATACGCAGTATTTT.